One T cell receptor (beta chain) is described in this entry. TCRdb's copy holds only in-frame clones and misses some; the assay was immunoSEQ multiplex PCR. The sample lists about 78,000 clones, about 84% seen once, with around 0.48% in the top ten. Unmatched junction bases numbered 6, after V lost 4 bases and J lost 6 bases. Per germline, CDR1 SGHNT and CDR2 YYREEE (reference sequence). The CDR3 has 14 amino acids. The entry originates in a study of OX40 agonist ivuxolimab in advanced cancers. The sequences come from CD4+ or CD8+ T cells sorted from blood, collected in a trial of the OX40 agonist ivuxolimab. This receptor was identified in an adult with an advanced solid tumor such as melanoma, head and neck, liver or kidney cancer. The chain links TRBV5-4 to TRBJ2-5; 10 bases agree with TRBD2. For the CDR3, the DNA is TGTGCCAGCAGCACCCTAGCGGGAGAGCAGACCCAGTACTTC. Protein sequence: CASSTLAGEQTQYF.